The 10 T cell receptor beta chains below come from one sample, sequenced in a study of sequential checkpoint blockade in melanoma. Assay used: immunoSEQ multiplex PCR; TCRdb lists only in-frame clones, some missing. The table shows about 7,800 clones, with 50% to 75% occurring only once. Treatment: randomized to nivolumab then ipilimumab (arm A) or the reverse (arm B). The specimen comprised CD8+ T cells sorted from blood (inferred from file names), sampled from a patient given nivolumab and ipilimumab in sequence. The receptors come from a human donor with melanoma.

CDR3 nucleotides: TGTGCCAGCAGCGTACCCTTGACAGGAGCTGGAAACACCATATATTTT. Translation: CASSVPLTGAGNTIYF. The chain is built from TRBV7-9 and TRBJ1-3, with D possibly matching TRBD1 (6 bases). Germline-derived CDR1 and CDR2 are SEHNR and FQNEAQ (reference sequence). The ends were cut back, 5 bases at V and 2 bases at J, with 16 bases in the middle. The CDR3 covers 16 residues.

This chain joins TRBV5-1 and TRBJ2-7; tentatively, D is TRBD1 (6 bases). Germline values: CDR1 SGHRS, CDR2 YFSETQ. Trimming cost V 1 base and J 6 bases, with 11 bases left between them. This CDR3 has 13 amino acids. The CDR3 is CASSLTGPPEQYF. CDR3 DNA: TGCGCCAGCAGCTTGACAGGGCCCCCCGAGCAGTACTTC.

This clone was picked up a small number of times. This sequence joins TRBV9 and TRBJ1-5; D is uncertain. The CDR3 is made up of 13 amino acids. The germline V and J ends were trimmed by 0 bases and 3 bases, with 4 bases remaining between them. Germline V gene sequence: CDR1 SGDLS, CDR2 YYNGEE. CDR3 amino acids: CASSVEPNQPQHF. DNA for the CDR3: TGTGCCAGCAGCGTAGAGCCCAATCAGCCCCAGCATTTT.

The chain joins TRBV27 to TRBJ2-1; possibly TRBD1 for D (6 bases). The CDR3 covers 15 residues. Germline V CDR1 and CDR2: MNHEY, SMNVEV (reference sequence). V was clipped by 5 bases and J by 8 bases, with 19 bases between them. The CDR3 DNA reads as TGTGCCAGCAGTCCCGGAACAGGGTTAATCTATGAGCAGTTCTTC. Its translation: CASSPGTGLIYEQFF.

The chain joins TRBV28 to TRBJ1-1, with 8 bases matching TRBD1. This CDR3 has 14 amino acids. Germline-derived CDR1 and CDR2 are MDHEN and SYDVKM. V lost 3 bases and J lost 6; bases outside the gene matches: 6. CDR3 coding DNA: TGTGCCAGCAGTTTCGATCAGGGGGCTTCTGAAGCTTTCTTT. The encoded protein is CASSFDQGASEAFF.

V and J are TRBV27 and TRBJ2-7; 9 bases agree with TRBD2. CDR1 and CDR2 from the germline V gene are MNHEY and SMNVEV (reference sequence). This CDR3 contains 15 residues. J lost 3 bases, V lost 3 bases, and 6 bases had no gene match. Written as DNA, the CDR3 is TGTGCCAGCAGTTTGACAGCGGGAGGATTCTACGAGCAGTACTTC. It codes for CASSLTAGGFYEQYF.

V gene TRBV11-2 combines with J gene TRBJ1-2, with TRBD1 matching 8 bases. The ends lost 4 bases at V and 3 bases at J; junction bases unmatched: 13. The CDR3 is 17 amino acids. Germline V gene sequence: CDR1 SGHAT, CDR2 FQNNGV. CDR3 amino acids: CASSSLDTGQGDYGYTF. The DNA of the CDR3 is TGTGCCAGCAGCTCTTTAGATACAGGACAGGGTGACTATGGCTACACCTTC. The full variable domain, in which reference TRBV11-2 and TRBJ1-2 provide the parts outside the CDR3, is EAGVAQSPRYKIIEKRQSVAFWCNPISGHATLYWYQQILGQGPKLLIQFQNNGVVDDSQLPKDRFSAERLKGVDSTLKIQPAKLEDSAVYLCASSSLDTGQGDYGYTFGSGTRLTVV.

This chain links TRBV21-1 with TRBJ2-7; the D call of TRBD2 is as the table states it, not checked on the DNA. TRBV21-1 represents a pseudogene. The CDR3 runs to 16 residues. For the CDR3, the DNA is TGTGCCAGGTTGGGGCACGGGGTAGCGGGAGCTTACGAGCAGTACTTC. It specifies CARLGHGVAGAYEQYF.

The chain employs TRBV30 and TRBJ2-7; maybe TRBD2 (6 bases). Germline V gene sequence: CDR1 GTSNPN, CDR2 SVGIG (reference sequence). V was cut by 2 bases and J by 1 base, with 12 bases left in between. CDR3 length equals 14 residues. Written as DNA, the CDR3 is TGTGCCTGGAGTCCATGGAGGGGTTCCTACGAGCAGTACTTC. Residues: CAWSPWRGSYEQYF.

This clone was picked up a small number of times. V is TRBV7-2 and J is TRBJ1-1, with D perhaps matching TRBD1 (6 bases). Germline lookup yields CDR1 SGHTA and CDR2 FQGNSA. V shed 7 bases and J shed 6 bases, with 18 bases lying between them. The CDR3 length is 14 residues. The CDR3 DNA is TGTGCCAGCACCAACCGGGACATCGCCCCTGAAGCTTTCTTT. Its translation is CASTNRDIAPEAFF.